This TCR beta chain was sequenced for a study of identical twins. Study observations and caveats: Findings came from cross-sectional statistics, without long-term follow-up of donors. Cord blood's abundant beta clonotypes had fewer insertions, unlike memory repertoires. Twins shared out-of-frame alpha sequences with excess low generation probability.

TCRdb re-called the 5' RACE reads through MiXCR, storing one row per CDR3 protein. The table has around 290,000 distinct CDR3 sequences, roughly 9.7% seen once; the top ten hold about 7.1%. Healthy Caucasians provided all donations. The CDR3 consists of 21 residues. The J segment lost 0 bases and the V segment lost 1 base, leaving 10 bases of the junction unmatched. Germline V gives CDR1 MNHEY, CDR2 SMNVEV (reference sequence). Points on this clonotype: The target antigen is unknown.

These records were also assigned to another study, of yellow fever vaccine responses in identical twins.

The chain uses TRBV27 and TRBJ2-6; 12 positions agree with TRBD1. Sequenced sample: CD8+ T cells sorted from blood. This clonotype was obtained from a woman under 30 in good health. The CDR3 loop reads CASSLWTPGQGALSGANVLTF. DNA of the CDR3: TGTGCCAGCAGTTTATGGACCCCGGGACAGGGGGCCCTCTCTGGGGCCAACGTCCTGACTTTC.